This record concerns one T cell receptor beta chain sequence. The antigen remains undetermined. Splitting of CD4+ cells produced CD45RA+ naive and CD45RA-negative memory subsets. These data belong to a study of shared clonotypes between healthy human individuals. It was across several immunoSEQ plates that each subset's genomic DNA was evenly split. TCRdb's copy holds only in-frame clones and misses some; the assay was immunoSEQ multiplex PCR. The top ten hold approximately 0.36% of the sample, which has 2 million to 3 million clones, roughly 93% seen once. Points from the study as a whole: Naive subsets, compared against memory subsets, generally had larger estimated richness values.

Looked up from germline, CDR1 is MNHNS and CDR2 is SASEGT. The V and J ends lost 5 bases and 3 bases respectively, with 12 bases between them. This CDR3 comprises 14 residues. The TCR comes from a man aged 18 to 30 in good health. Some clones in this sample may be carry-over from other donors' samples. V usage is TRBV6-1 and J usage is TRBJ2-3; D might be TRBD1 (6 bases). The sample taken for sequencing was naive CD4+ T cells from PBMCs. Specified subset: CD45RA+ positively selected. The CDR3, as DNA: TGTGCCAGCAGTCGCCAGGGGCAAACAGATACGCAGTATTTT. Protein: CASSRQGQTDTQYF.